This T cell receptor (beta chain) is drawn from a study of T cell responses to AZD1222 COVID-19 vaccine. Data came from immunoSEQ multiplex PCR; TCRdb stores just in-frame clones and leaves some out. The sample shows some 150,000 clones, about 92% of them seen only once. Germline assignment: CDR1 SGHVS and CDR2 FQNEAQ. Germline trimming cut 4 bases from V and 3 bases from J; bases unmatched to any gene: 8. The CDR3 contains 15 residues. The TCR originated in an adult in good health. This chain links TRBV7-8 with TRBJ2-7; 8 nucleotides match TRBD2. The material sequenced was peripheral blood, taken on day 0 of AZD1222 vaccination. CDR3: CASSSPGLGDYEQYF. In nucleotides, the CDR3 is TGTGCCAGCAGCTCCCCGGGACTAGGGGACTACGAGCAGTACTTC.